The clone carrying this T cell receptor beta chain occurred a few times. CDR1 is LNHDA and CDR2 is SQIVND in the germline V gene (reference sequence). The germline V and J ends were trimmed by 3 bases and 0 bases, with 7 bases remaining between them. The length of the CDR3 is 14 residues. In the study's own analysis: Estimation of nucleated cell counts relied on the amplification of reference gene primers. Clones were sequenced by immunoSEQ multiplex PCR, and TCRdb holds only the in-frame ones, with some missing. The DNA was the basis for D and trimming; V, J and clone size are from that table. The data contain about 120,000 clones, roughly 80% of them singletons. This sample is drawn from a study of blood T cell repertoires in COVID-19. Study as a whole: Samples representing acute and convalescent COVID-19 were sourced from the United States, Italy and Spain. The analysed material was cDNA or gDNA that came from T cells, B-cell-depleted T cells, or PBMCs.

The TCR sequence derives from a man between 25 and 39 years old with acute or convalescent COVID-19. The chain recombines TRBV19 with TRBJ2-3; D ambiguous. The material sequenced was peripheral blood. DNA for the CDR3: TGTGCCAGTAGTATTCAAGCTAGCACAGATACGCAGTATTTT. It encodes CASSIQASTDTQYF. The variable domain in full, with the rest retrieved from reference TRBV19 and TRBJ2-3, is DGGITQSPKYLFRKEGQNVTLSCEQNLNHDAMYWYRQDPGQGLRLIYYSQIVNDFQKGDIAEGYSVSREKKESFPLTVTSAQKNPTAFYLCASSIQASTDTQYFGPGTRLTVL.